This T cell receptor (beta chain) appears in the sequencing data of a study of blood T cell repertoires in COVID-19. At the level of the study: Nucleic acid was either cDNA or gDNA, and it came from T cells, B-cell-depleted T cells, or PBMCs.

The germline gives CDR1 MNHEY, CDR2 SVGAGI. Trimming stripped 5 bases from V and 4 bases from J, with 17 bases between. The CDR3 contains 15 residues. Some clones are missing from TCRdb's copy, which holds only in-frame ones; the method was immunoSEQ multiplex PCR. The sample carries more than 300,000 clones, around nine tenths recorded once. The clonotype comes from a woman between 18 and 29 years old who had recovered from COVID-19. Sequenced material: PBMCs or T cells enriched from blood (not recorded which). The gene calls are TRBV6-5 and TRBJ1-2; the D gene is possibly TRBD1 (5 bases). The CDR3 reads CASSLDSTGPYGYTF. The DNA of the CDR3 is TGTGCCAGCAGTCTAGACTCTACAGGACCCTATGGCTACACCTTC.